Sequencing of this T cell receptor (beta chain) was carried out in a study of blood T cell repertoires in COVID-19. About the study: COVID-19 samples collected from the United States, Italy and Spain covered acute and convalescent phases.

The Seattle patients joined while their infection was active and were tracked longitudinally afterward. Per the authors' pipeline: Cell counts per sample came from amplifying reference gene primers. Clones were sequenced by immunoSEQ multiplex PCR, and TCRdb holds only the in-frame ones, with some missing. That table furnishes V, J and clone size, whereas the DNA furnished D and trimming. Here the sample spans about 360,000 clones, 70% to 90% being singletons. This CDR3 is built from 17 residues. The ends lost 3 bases at V and 7 bases at J; junction bases unmatched: 13. Germline V gives CDR1 SGDLS, CDR2 YYNGEE.

This chain connects TRBV9 to TRBJ2-1; the match to TRBD1 covers 10 bases. The sequence came from a woman in her sixties with COVID-19, enrolled during active disease. Sequenced: peripheral blood. CDR3 in amino acids: CASSADRGQLSLNEQFF. CDR3 in DNA: TGTGCCAGCAGCGCCGACAGGGGGCAGCTTAGTCTTAATGAGCAGTTCTTC.